This paragraph reports one TCR beta chain. The antigen remains undetermined. The assay was immunoSEQ multiplex PCR, and TCRdb's table has in-frame clones only and misses some. The data show tens of thousands of clones, with 70% to 75% seen just once and about 1.7% held by the top ten. Peptide-pool stimulation followed by sequencing identified expanded antigen-specific CD4+ clonotypes in the ViraFEST assay. Subsequent to a culture period of 10 to 11 days, CD4+ T cells were isolated. None of the vaccinated had previously contracted SARS-CoV-2, and their nucleocapsid antibodies tested negative. On both days 3 and 7, half of the culture medium was replaced with IL-2 medium. The entry originates in a study of vaccination effects on CD4 cells after COVID-19. General study findings and limits: Clones that were induced by infection or by vaccine showed marked contraction late after vaccination.

There are 11 residues in the CDR3. Trimming took off 2 bases at V and 12 bases at J, with 8 bases between the two ends. This receptor was identified in a human donor who received a COVID-19 vaccine. This chain uses TRBV12-3 or TRBV12-4 with TRBJ2-1, with D perhaps TRBD2 (5 bases). Here the sequenced sample was CD4+ T cells from PBMCs cultured with HCoV-229E spike peptides, taken before COVID-19 vaccination. In nucleotides, the CDR3 is TGTGCCAGCAGTTTACGCGGAGGGCAGTTCTTC. This gives the protein CASSLRGGQFF.